The 21 T cell receptor beta chains presented below share a single source sample, sequenced in a study of OX40 agonist ivuxolimab in advanced cancers. The protocol was immunoSEQ multiplex PCR, while the TCRdb copy is restricted to in-frame clones and leaves out a portion. The table has tens of thousands of clones, roughly 86% seen once. Specimen: CD4+ or CD8+ T cells sorted from blood, collected in a trial of the OX40 agonist ivuxolimab. The source of these receptors is an adult with an advanced solid tumor such as melanoma, head and neck, liver or kidney cancer.

V and J are TRBV5-1 and TRBJ2-2, with a weak D call TRBD2 (6 bases). The V gene lost 4 bases and the J gene lost 1 base, with 14 bases spanning the gap. Germline CDR1 and CDR2: SGHRS and YFSETQ. This CDR3 region has 16 residues. Here the CDR3 DNA reads TGCGCCAGCAGCCCTATGACTAGAGGGAACACCGGGGAGCTGTTTTTT. This sequence encodes CASSPMTRGNTGELFF.

The chain carries TRBV5-1 and TRBJ1-6; no clear D gene. The CDR3 is 20 residues long. Deletions cut 0 bases from V and 0 bases from J, with 19 bases between. Germline lookup yields CDR1 SGHRS and CDR2 YFSETQ. The CDR3 DNA is TGCGCCAGCAGCTTGGAGGGCCGATCGGCCTTACTCTCCTATAATTCACCCCTCCACTTT. It is translated as CASSLEGRSALLSYNSPLHF.

V and J are TRBV25-1 and TRBJ1-1; 9 positions agree with TRBD1. The CDR3 has 14 amino acids. Trimming cost V 6 bases and J 4 bases; bases outside gene matches: 6. Germline loops: CDR1 MGHDK, CDR2 SYGVNS. CDR3 loop: CASSVGTGITEAFF. The CDR3 DNA reads TGTGCCAGCAGCGTCGGGACAGGGATCACTGAAGCTTTCTTT.

The chain carries TRBV18 and TRBJ1-4, with a weak D call TRBD1 (6 bases). Germline V CDR1 and CDR2: KGHSH, LQKENI. Trimming removed 3 bases from V and 8 bases from J, with 28 bases in between. The CDR3 is made up of 19 amino acids. The CDR3 here is CASSPPYTHRETIQEKLFF. As DNA, the CDR3 is TGTGCCAGCTCACCCCCTTACACCCACAGGGAAACGATCCAGGAAAAACTGTTTTTT.

The chain is built from TRBV7-2 and TRBJ1-5; the D gene is possibly TRBD1 (5 bases). CDR1 SGHTA and CDR2 FQGNSA come from the germline V gene. The V and J ends lost 5 bases and 7 bases respectively, with 12 bases between them. The CDR3 covers 13 residues. CDR3 in amino acids: CASSPLGVQPQHF. The CDR3 DNA reads as TGTGCCAGCAGCCCCCTGGGGGTCCAGCCCCAGCATTTT.

The genes are TRBV7-9 and TRBJ1-3, with D unclear. V was pared by 3 bases and J by 0 bases, with 12 bases between. CDR1 and CDR2 (germline): SEHNR, FQNEAQ (reference sequence). The CDR3 length is 16 residues. CDR3: CASSFPTGSSGNTIYF. CDR3 coding DNA: TGTGCCAGCAGCTTTCCCACGGGGAGCTCTGGAAACACCATATATTTT.

This clone was recorded only once. This chain uses TRBV28 with TRBJ2-2; D remains ambiguous. V shed 3 bases and J shed 0 bases, with 8 bases lying between them. The CDR3 consists of 15 residues. The germline V gene encodes CDR1 MDHEN and CDR2 SYDVKM. Here the CDR3 reads CASSLYPPNTGELFF. The CDR3 coding sequence is TGTGCCAGCAGTTTGTACCCCCCGAACACCGGGGAGCTGTTTTTT.

The chain combines TRBV4-1 with TRBJ2-7, with 9 bases lining up with TRBD1. CDR1 is MGHRA and CDR2 is YSYEKL in the germline V gene. CDR3 length: 15 amino acids. V was clipped by 4 bases and J by 3 bases; unmatched bases: 7. In nucleotides, the CDR3 is TGCGCCAGCAGCCTTACCGGGACAGGGTTCTACGAGCAGTACTTC. Translating it yields CASSLTGTGFYEQYF.

The chain links TRBV10-3 to TRBJ2-1; D gene ambiguous. Germline assignment: CDR1 ENHRY and CDR2 SYGVKD. The CDR3 has 17 amino acids. V lost 4 bases, J lost 0 bases, and 16 bases lay in between. The CDR3 DNA sequence: TGTGCCATCAGTGTGACCCTAGTTGGGTCCTCCTACAATGAGCAGTTCTTC. Its translation is CAISVTLVGSSYNEQFF.

The chain joins TRBV5-1 to TRBJ2-1; D is ambiguous. Trimming shortened V by 1 base and J by 7 bases, and 12 bases separated the two germline ends. The CDR3 has 14 residues. Germline lookup yields CDR1 SGHRS and CDR2 YFSETQ. CDR3 protein: CASSLLVSANEQFF. The DNA of the CDR3 is TGCGCCAGCAGCTTGTTGGTATCGGCTAATGAGCAGTTCTTC.

V is TRBV18 and J is TRBJ1-5, with a weak D call TRBD1 (5 bases). Germline V gene data show CDR1 as KGHSH and CDR2 as LQKENI. The CDR3 loop spans 16 amino acids. Trimming removed 3 bases from V and 0 bases from J, with 12 bases in between. In DNA, the CDR3 is TGTGCCAGCTCACCCTACGGGACGGATAGCAATCAGCCCCAGCATTTT. Translation: CASSPYGTDSNQPQHF.

The chain is built from TRBV6-5 and TRBJ2-1; D is perhaps TRBD2 (6 bases). The V end lost 0 bases, the J end lost 9 bases, and 9 bases lay between the germline ends. The length of the CDR3 is 13 residues. Per the germline V gene, CDR1 is MNHEY and CDR2 is SVGAGI. DNA of the CDR3: TGTGCCAGCAGTTACTCGCGGGGCCTTGAGCAGTTCTTC. Its translation: CASSYSRGLEQFF.

The chain joins TRBV7-9 to TRBJ1-1; D might be TRBD1 (6 bases). This CDR3 has 14 residues. The germline V gene has CDR1 SEHNR and CDR2 FQNEAQ (reference sequence). V lost 3 bases and J 2 bases, leaving 10 bases between the germline ends. CDR3 residues: CASSFQGINTEAFF. The CDR3 nucleotides are TGTGCCAGCAGCTTCCAGGGGATTAACACTGAAGCTTTCTTT.

Only a few counts were recorded for this clone. The chain has TRBV7-2 and TRBJ1-5, with D possibly TRBD1 on 5 matching bases. V lost 1 base and J 5 bases, leaving 12 bases between the germline ends. This CDR3 is 15 amino acids long. The germline gives CDR1 SGHTA, CDR2 FQGNSA. This CDR3 reads CASSLGSQGYQPQHF. The CDR3 DNA reads as TGTGCCAGCAGCTTAGGTTCCCAGGGCTATCAGCCCCAGCATTTT.

This clone was picked up a small number of times. V is TRBV28 and J is TRBJ1-1; no clear D. CDR3 length: 12 residues. The germline V gene encodes CDR1 MDHEN and CDR2 SYDVKM. Deletions cut 5 bases from V and 0 bases from J, with 4 bases between. CDR3 DNA sequence: TGTGCCAGCAGTGCAATGAACACTGAAGCTTTCTTT. Amino acids: CASSAMNTEAFF.

The V gene is TRBV6-1, the J gene TRBJ1-2, with D perhaps matching TRBD1 (5 bases). Deletions cut 6 bases from V and 2 bases from J, with 13 bases between. The germline gives CDR1 MNHNS, CDR2 SASEGT. The CDR3 loop spans 14 amino acids. CDR3 amino acids: CASSYQDRNYGYTF. The CDR3 coding sequence is TGTGCCAGCAGCTATCAAGACAGAAACTATGGCTACACCTTC.

The J gene is TRBJ1-2, the V gene TRBV11-2; 7 bases agree with TRBD1. The CDR3 is 14 residues long. With V trimmed by 3 bases and J by 8 bases, 9 bases remained unmatched. From germline, CDR1 is SGHAT and CDR2 FQNNGV. The CDR3 DNA sequence: TGTGCCAGCAGCTTGTGGGTGCAGGGGGTAGGCTACACCTTC. Protein sequence: CASSLWVQGVGYTF. The full variable domain, in which reference TRBV11-2 and TRBJ1-2 provide the parts outside the CDR3, is EAGVAQSPRYKIIEKRQSVAFWCNPISGHATLYWYQQILGQGPKLLIQFQNNGVVDDSQLPKDRFSAERLKGVDSTLKIQPAKLEDSAVYLCASSLWVQGVGYTFGSGTRLTVV.

The genes are TRBV5-1 and TRBJ1-2, with D possibly matching TRBD1 (6 bases). The ends were cut back, 4 bases at V and 7 bases at J, with 11 bases in the middle. In germline, CDR1 is SGHRS, CDR2 YFSETQ. The CDR3 is 12 amino acids. The CDR3 loop reads CASSRGDVGYTF. The CDR3 nucleotides are TGCGCCAGCAGCAGGGGGGATGTTGGCTACACCTTC.

Only a few counts were recorded for this clone. The chain couples TRBV6-4 to TRBJ2-3; 8 nucleotides align to TRBD1. The CDR3 loop spans 17 amino acids. Trimming cost V 2 bases and J 5 bases; bases outside gene matches: 12. Germline V CDR1 and CDR2: MRHNA, SNTAGT. The CDR3 DNA is TGTGCCAGCAGTGACCATGGGACAGGTGCCCGTCGAGATACGCAGTATTTT. As protein: CASSDHGTGARRDTQYF.

The chain uses TRBV7-3 and TRBJ2-2; unclear D gene. Per the germline V gene, CDR1 is SGHTA and CDR2 is FQGTGA. Trimming took off 5 bases at V and 4 bases at J, with 11 bases between the two ends. The CDR3 loop spans 14 amino acids. The CDR3 region has the DNA TGTGCCAGCAGCCCTCGCAGAGGCACCGGGGAGCTGTTTTTT. Amino acid sequence: CASSPRRGTGELFF.

The J gene is TRBJ2-7, the V gene TRBV2; 7 bases map to TRBD1. V gave up 6 bases and J gave up 0 bases; unmatched junction bases: 11. The CDR3 spans 16 residues. Germline values: CDR1 SNHLY, CDR2 FYNNEI. In nucleotides, the CDR3 is TGTGCCAGCAGGGCACGGACAGGACAAAGCTCCTACGAGCAGTACTTC. Protein product: CASRARTGQSSYEQYF.